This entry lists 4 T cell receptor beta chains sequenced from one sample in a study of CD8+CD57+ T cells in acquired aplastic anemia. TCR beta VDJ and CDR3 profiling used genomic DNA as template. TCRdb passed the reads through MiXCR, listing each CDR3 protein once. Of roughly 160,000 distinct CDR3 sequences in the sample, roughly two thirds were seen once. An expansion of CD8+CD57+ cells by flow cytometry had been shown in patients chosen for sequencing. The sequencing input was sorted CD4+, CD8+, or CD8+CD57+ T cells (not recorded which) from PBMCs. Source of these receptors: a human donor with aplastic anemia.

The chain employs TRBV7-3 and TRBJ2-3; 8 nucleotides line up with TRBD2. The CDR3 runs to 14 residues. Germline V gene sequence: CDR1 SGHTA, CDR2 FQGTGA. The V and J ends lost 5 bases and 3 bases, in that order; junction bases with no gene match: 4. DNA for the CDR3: TGTGCCAGCAGCACCGGGGGGGCTACAGATACGCAGTATTTT. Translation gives CASSTGGATDTQYF.

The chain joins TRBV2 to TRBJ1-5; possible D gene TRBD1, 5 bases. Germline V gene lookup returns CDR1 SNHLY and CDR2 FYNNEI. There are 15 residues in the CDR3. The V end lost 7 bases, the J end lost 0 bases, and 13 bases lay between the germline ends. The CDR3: CASTEQGFSNQPQHF. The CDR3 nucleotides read TGTGCCAGCACGGAGCAGGGTTTTAGCAATCAGCCCCAGCATTTT.

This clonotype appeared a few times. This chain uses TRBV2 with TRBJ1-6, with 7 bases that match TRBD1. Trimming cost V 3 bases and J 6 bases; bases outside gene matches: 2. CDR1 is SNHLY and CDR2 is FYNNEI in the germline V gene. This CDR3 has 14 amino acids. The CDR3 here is CASSETGRNSPLHF. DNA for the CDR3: TGTGCCAGCAGTGAGACAGGGCGTAATTCACCCCTCCACTTT.

CDR3 sequence (DNA): TGTGCCAGCAGCTCCTCGGGGGGACCCTACGAGCAGTACTTC. It yields the protein CASSSSGGPYEQYF. J is TRBJ2-7 and V is TRBV7-9; 7 positions match TRBD2. The V gene's germline CDR1 is SEHNR and CDR2 FQNEAQ (reference sequence). The ends lost 4 bases at V and 2 bases at J; junction bases unmatched: 5. There are 14 residues in the CDR3.